The 15 T cell receptor beta chains reported below all come from one sample, sequenced in a study of blood T cell repertoires in COVID-19. The data were produced by immunoSEQ multiplex PCR, yet TCRdb's version contains in-frame clones alone and is incomplete. This sample carries fewer than 30,000 clones, around nine tenths of them seen once, and the ten largest clones take roughly a sixth. What was sequenced was peripheral blood. The receptors were sampled from a human donor with active COVID-19. The donor label of this sample is uncertain.

The sample holds one count of this clone. This chain links TRBV3-1 (or the pseudogene TRBV3-2) with TRBJ2-7, with 7 bases lining up with TRBD2. This CDR3 has 16 residues. The junction had 9 bases not matched to a gene; V was cut back by 2 bases and J by 2 bases. CDR1 is LGHDT and CDR2 is YNNKEL in the germline V gene (reference sequence). CDR3 in DNA: TGTGCCAGCAGCCAAAGTCCGTGGGGGGGTCCCTACGAGCAGTACTTC. Its translation: CASSQSPWGGPYEQYF.

The chain combines TRBV10-1 with TRBJ2-3; 10 bases align to TRBD1. Germline CDR1 reads WNHNN; CDR2 reads SYGVQD (reference sequence). J gave up 5 bases and V 1 base, and 6 bases lay outside the gene matches. CDR3 length: 16 residues. CDR3 DNA sequence: TGCGCCAGCAGTGAGTTTGGGACAGGGGTAGGAGATACGCAGTATTTT. Translating it yields CASSEFGTGVGDTQYF.

A few counts support this clone. J is TRBJ1-4 and V is TRBV7-9; 10 nucleotides agree with TRBD1. This CDR3 is built from 15 residues. Trimming cost V 4 bases and J 3 bases; bases outside gene matches: 2. Looked up from germline, CDR1 is SEHNR and CDR2 is FQNEAQ (reference sequence). The CDR3 is CASSSGTGANEKLFF. For the CDR3, the DNA is TGTGCCAGCAGCTCAGGGACAGGGGCTAATGAAAAACTGTTTTTT.

V usage is TRBV6-4 and J usage is TRBJ2-3; possible D gene TRBD1, 5 bases. CDR3 size: 13 residues. From germline, CDR1 is MRHNA and CDR2 SNTAGT. The V and J ends lost 4 bases and 6 bases respectively, with 11 bases between them. DNA for the CDR3: TGTGCCAGCAGTGGTAAATCAGGGGATACGCAGTATTTT. This sequence encodes CASSGKSGDTQYF.

The V and J genes are TRBV19 and TRBJ1-5; D is ambiguous. The CDR3 has 14 amino acids. Germline V gives CDR1 LNHDA, CDR2 SQIVND (reference sequence). Trimming pared 5 bases from V and 7 bases from J, leaving 15 bases between. The CDR3 sequence is CASSSPGEKQPQHF. The CDR3 DNA follows: TGTGCCAGTAGTTCCCCTGGGGAGAAGCAGCCCCAGCATTTT. The variable domain in full, completed from reference TRBV19 and TRBJ1-5, reads DGGITQSPKYLFRKEGQNVTLSCEQNLNHDAMYWYRQDPGQGLRLIYYSQIVNDFQKGDIAEGYSVSREKKESFPLTVTSAQKNPTAFYLCASSSPGEKQPQHFGDGTRLSIL.

V is TRBV27 and J is TRBJ2-1; maybe TRBD1 (5 bases). Trimming took 6 bases from V and 9 from J, leaving 21 bases between them. Germline lookup yields CDR1 MNHEY and CDR2 SMNVEV (reference sequence). The CDR3 runs 15 residues. The CDR3 nucleotides are TGTGCCAGCAGCGTGGTAGGAGCCCCGCAGGGTGAGCAGTTCTTC. This translates into CASSVVGAPQGEQFF.

The chain links TRBV3-1 (or the pseudogene TRBV3-2) to TRBJ1-1, with D possibly matching TRBD1 (5 bases). There are 13 residues in the CDR3. V lost 4 bases, J lost 6 bases, and 12 bases lay in between. Germline assignment: CDR1 LGHDT and CDR2 YNNKEL (reference sequence). DNA for the CDR3: TGTGCCAGCAGCCTGCGGGGCGACGCTGAAGCTTTCTTT. As protein: CASSLRGDAEAFF.

This clone was picked up one time. V and J are TRBV24-1 and TRBJ2-1; possibly TRBD1 for D (5 bases). V was trimmed by 3 bases and J by 4 bases, leaving 9 bases between them. The germline CDR1 and CDR2 sequences are KGHDR and SFDVKD. The CDR3 sequence is 14 residues long. The CDR3 region is CATSDATGYNEQFF. The CDR3 nucleotides are TGTGCCACCAGTGATGCCACAGGTTACAATGAGCAGTTCTTC.

This clone was found a few times. The rearrangement joins TRBV27 to TRBJ2-3; weak D call: TRBD2 (6 bases). CDR1 and CDR2 from the germline V gene are MNHEY and SMNVEV (reference sequence). The CDR3 loop spans 14 amino acids. V was cut by 10 bases and J by 5 bases, with 19 bases left in between. Written as DNA, the CDR3 is TGTGCCACCGGGTGGCGGGGACCCGGAGATACGCAGTATTTT. This encodes CATGWRGPGDTQYF.

Here the CDR3 reads CASSQDYLLARNEQFF. In DNA, the CDR3 is TGCGCCAGCAGCCAAGATTATTTGCTAGCGCGCAATGAGCAGTTCTTC. This rearrangement joins TRBV4-3 to TRBJ2-1, with D possibly being TRBD2 (6 bases). This CDR3 contains 16 residues. V was shortened by 0 bases and J by 6 bases, with 15 bases between the two germline ends. The germline V gene has CDR1 LGHNA and CDR2 YSLEER.

J is TRBJ1-5 and V is TRBV2, with 7 bases lining up with TRBD1. CDR1 and CDR2 (germline): SNHLY, FYNNEI. CDR3 length: 14 amino acids. V lost 4 bases and J lost 7; bases outside the gene matches: 7. The CDR3 nucleotides read TGTGCCAGCAGTGCAACAGGGGTCGGACAGCCCCAGCATTTT. This codes for CASSATGVGQPQHF.

The chain is built from TRBV5-8 and TRBJ2-7; 10 bases line up with TRBD2. Germline loops: CDR1 SGHTS, CDR2 YDEGEE. The V and J ends lost 2 bases and 7 bases, in that order; junction bases with no gene match: 6. The CDR3 loop spans 14 amino acids. Written as DNA, the CDR3 is TGTGCCAGCAGCTTAGGAAGACTAGCGGGTGAGCAGTACTTC. This encodes CASSLGRLAGEQYF. The whole variable domain, filled in from reference TRBV5-8 and TRBJ2-7, reads EAGVTQSPTHLIKTRGQQATLRCSPISGHTSVYWYQQALGLGLQFLLWYDEGEERNRGNFPPRFSGRQFPNYSSELNVNALELEDSALYLCASSLGRLAGEQYFGPGTRLTVT.

The V and J genes are TRBV4-2 and TRBJ1-4; D not certain. This CDR3 has 14 residues. Germline-derived CDR1 and CDR2 are LGHNA and YNFKEQ. Trimming removed 1 base at V and 8 bases at J, with 11 bases between. For the CDR3, the DNA is TGTGCCAGCAGCCAAGCACCCGGGAGGGAAAAACTGTTTTTT. Translating gives CASSQAPGREKLFF.

V and J are TRBV27 and TRBJ2-7; 12 nucleotides line up with TRBD2. The CDR3 is 15 residues long. CDR1 and CDR2 from the germline V gene are MNHEY and SMNVEV (reference sequence). V trimming: 6 bases; J trimming: 4 bases; junction bases outside the gene matches: 7. The CDR3 loop reads CASRTGTSGSYEQYF. In DNA form, the CDR3 reads TGTGCCAGCAGAACCGGGACTAGCGGGTCATACGAGCAGTACTTC.

The chain employs TRBV7-2 and TRBJ2-5; tentatively, D is TRBD2 (5 bases). Trimming cost V 5 bases and J 1 base, with 14 bases left between them. The CDR3 loop spans 15 amino acids. From germline, CDR1 is SGHTA and CDR2 FQGNSA. CDR3 sequence (DNA): TGTGCCAGCAGCCTGGGAGTATCCCCCCAAGAGACCCAGTACTTC. Its protein is CASSLGVSPQETQYF.